Listed below are T cell receptor beta chains from one sample, sequenced in a study of blood T cell repertoires in COVID-19. Measured with immunoSEQ multiplex PCR; TCRdb has only the in-frame clones, and not every one. The sample contains 140,000 to 150,000 clones, about 87% of which appear only once. Input material: peripheral blood. The receptors come from a human donor in a cohort sampled during active COVID-19. Both conserved end residues are part of each CDR3. Each record gives: D gene, J gene, clone size, V gene, CDR3 DNA, CDR3 protein. A D gene is named only where the DNA matches it firmly. For some rows the clone size is stated as once, few or many, or as a class when expanded; others skip it.

>NA|TRBJ1-2|NA|TRBV5-4
TGTGCCAGCAGCTTACAGGGTAGAGGTGATGGCTACACCTTC
CASSLQGRGDGYTF
>TRBD1|TRBJ1-5|NA|TRBV3-1/TRBV3-2
TGTGCCAGCAGCCAAGGGGGACAGGGTTGGCAGCCCCAGCATTTT
CASSQGGQGWQPQHF
>TRBD2|TRBJ2-1|once|TRBV11-3
TGTGCCAGCAGCCCTACTCAATTCGGACTAGCCGGTGGGCAGTTCTTC
CASSPTQFGLAGGQFF
>TRBD1|TRBJ2-5|once|TRBV11-3
TGTGCCAGCAGCTTAGTGCCAGGGGGAATTGGAGAGACCCAGTACTTC
CASSLVPGGIGETQYF
>NA|TRBJ2-7|NA|TRBV6-6
TGTGCCAGCAGTTACTCATCAGGGGTCGAGCAGTACTTC
CASSYSSGVEQYF
>TRBD2|TRBJ2-1|NA|TRBV7-3
TGTGCCAGCAGCCCCGGGACTAGCGGAGAATACAATGAGCAGTTCTTC
CASSPGTSGEYNEQFF
>TRBD1|TRBJ2-1|NA|TRBV5-1
TGCGCCAGCAGCATGGGACAGGTGTCCAATGAGCAGTTCTTC
CASSMGQVSNEQFF
>NA|TRBJ1-1|NA|TRBV19
TGTGCCAGTAGTTCACAACAGGGTTCCCGGAACACTGAAGCTTTCTTT
CASSSQQGSRNTEAFF
>NA|TRBJ1-1|NA|TRBV18
TGTGCCAGCTCACCACTTACAGGGAACACTGAAGCTTTCTTT
CASSPLTGNTEAFF
>NA|TRBJ1-1|NA|TRBV30
TGTGCCTGGAGTGTACTCGCTGAAGCTTTCTTT
CAWSVLAEAFF
>NA|TRBJ2-5|once|TRBV19
TGTGCCAGTAGTATAGCCGTATTAGAGACCCAGTACTTC
CASSIAVLETQYF
>NA|TRBJ1-2|NA|TRBV11-1
TGTGCCAGCGGAGGGAGCTATGGCTACACCTTC
CASGGSYGYTF
>TRBD1|TRBJ1-2|NA|TRBV20-1
TGCAGTGCTAGTTTAGGAGGGCAGGGGACAGATGGCTACACCTTC
CSASLGGQGTDGYTF
>NA|TRBJ2-2|NA|TRBV9
TGTGCCAGCAGCGTCGAGGGCGGACCTGGAACCACCGGGGAGCTGTTTTTT
CASSVEGGPGTTGELFF
>NA|TRBJ1-2|NA|TRBV21-1
TGTGCCAGCAGCAAAGTCGCAGGCTACTATGGCTACACCTTC
CASSKVAGYYGYTF
>TRBD1|TRBJ1-2|once|TRBV3-1/TRBV3-2
TGTGCCAGCAGAGGGACAGGGGAGTATGGCTACACCTTC
CASRGTGEYGYTF
>TRBD1|TRBJ1-5|NA|TRBV19
TGTGCCAGTAGTACCACAGGGGGCGAACAGCCCCAGCATTTT
CASSTTGGEQPQHF
>NA|TRBJ1-2|NA|TRBV27
TGTGCCAGCAGTTTATTCGCGGGGTCCGGCTATGGCTACACCTTC
CASSLFAGSGYGYTF
>TRBD1|TRBJ2-1|NA|TRBV6-1
TGTGCCAGCAGTGAAGAGGGACAGGAGTACAATGAGCAGTTCTTC
CASSEEGQEYNEQFF
>TRBD1|TRBJ1-2|NA|TRBV9
TGTGCCAGCAGCAGGCGGGACAGTAACTATGGCTACACCTTC
CASSRRDSNYGYTF
>TRBD1|TRBJ1-4|NA|TRBV9
TGTGCCAGCAGCGCGGACAGGGGGACAAGACTGTTTTTT
CASSADRGTRLFF
>NA|TRBJ1-6|few|TRBV19
TGTGCCAGTAAGGCAGGGGCAGGGTCACCCCTCCACTTT
CASKAGAGSPLHF
>TRBD2|TRBJ2-5|NA|TRBV6-1
TGTGCCAGCAGTGAAGGCGGGACTAGGGTTGAGACCCAGTACTTC
CASSEGGTRVETQYF
>NA|TRBJ1-1|NA|TRBV5-1
TGCGCCAGCAGCTTGGTCCTCCCGAACACTGAAGCTTTCTTT
CASSLVLPNTEAFF
>TRBD1|TRBJ1-5|NA|TRBV27
TGTGCCAGCAGCCGACAGGGAGGTCAGCCCCAGCATTTT
CASSRQGGQPQHF
>TRBD2|TRBJ2-1|NA|TRBV4-1
TGCGCCAGCAGCCAAGATCTCGGACTAGCGGGTAATGAGCAGTTCTTC
CASSQDLGLAGNEQFF
>TRBD1|TRBJ1-2|NA|TRBV18
TGTGCCAGCTCTGGAACAGGGGGCACTAACTATGGCTACACCTTC
CASSGTGGTNYGYTF
>NA|TRBJ1-5|few|TRBV5-8
TGTGCCAGCAGCTTTGTTGTCCCGGGCGGCGGGGAGCCCCAGCATTTT
CASSFVVPGGGEPQHF
>NA|TRBJ2-2|NA|TRBV7-2
TGTGCCAGCAGCTTAGCAGGTGGGGGCTGGTACACCGGGGAGCTGTTTTTT
CASSLAGGGWYTGELFF
>NA|TRBJ1-2|NA|TRBV6-6
TGTGCCAGCAGTTCCTGGACAGCCTACACCTTC
CASSSWTAYTF
>TRBD2|TRBJ2-4|once|TRBV11-2
TGTGCCAGCAGATTGGGAGGGGACCTTCAGGGCATTCAGTACTTC
CASRLGGDLQGIQYF
>NA|TRBJ2-1|once|TRBV11-3
TGTGCCAGCAGCGGCGGCCCCCCGATCAAGGAGCAGTTCTTC
CASSGGPPIKEQFF
>NA|TRBJ2-2|NA|TRBV7-2
TGTGCCAGCAGCTTAAGACACCTAACCGTGAACACCGGGGAGCTGTTTTTT
CASSLRHLTVNTGELFF
>TRBD2|TRBJ2-5|NA|TRBV7-3
TGTGCCAGCAGCCCTCTAGCGGGGGGAGGAGAGACCCAGTACTTC
CASSPLAGGGETQYF
>NA|TRBJ2-1|NA|TRBV19
TGTGCCAGTAAGGAGCGGCATAGCTCCTACAATGAGCAGTTCTTC
CASKERHSSYNEQFF
>TRBD2|TRBJ2-1|NA|TRBV19
TGTGCCAGTAGTACCACTAGCGGGCATACCTCCTACAATGAGCAGTTCTTC
CASSTTSGHTSYNEQFF
>NA|TRBJ2-5|few|TRBV10-3
TGTGCCATCAGCCTAGGGGGGGGAGAGACCCAGTACTTC
CAISLGGGETQYF
>NA|TRBJ2-3|NA|TRBV24-1
TGTGCCACCAGTGATCGTCGGAGAGCAGATACGCAGTATTTT
CATSDRRRADTQYF
>NA|TRBJ2-3|NA|TRBV18
TGTGCCAGCTCGAGGGGGAGTGCAGATACGCAGTATTTT
CASSRGSADTQYF
>TRBD1|TRBJ1-5|NA|TRBV19
TGTGCCAGCACAGGGACAGGTGGCAATCAGCCCCAGCATTTT
CASTGTGGNQPQHF
>TRBD1|TRBJ1-4|few|TRBV11-2
TGTGCCAGCAGCCAACCACAGGGGGCGCGTGAAAAACTGTTTTTT
CASSQPQGAREKLFF
>TRBD1|TRBJ1-1|once|TRBV7-3
TGTGCCAGCAGCCCCGACAGGGTATCTGAAGCTTTCTTT
CASSPDRVSEAFF
>NA|TRBJ1-2|NA|TRBV11-2
TGTGCCAGCAGCTTTAGTTCAGGTGGCTACACCTTC
CASSFSSGGYTF
>TRBD1|TRBJ1-2|NA|TRBV7-9
TGTGCCAGCAGCCCAGGGCTGGGACAGGGGAACTATGGCTACACCTTC
CASSPGLGQGNYGYTF
>TRBD1|TRBJ1-1|once|TRBV6-6
TGTGCCAGCAGCTTCTCCTTACTAGGGGGCGATCTCCCTTTGAACACTGAAGCTTTCTTT
CASSFSLLGGDLPLNTEAFF
>NA|TRBJ1-5|NA|TRBV7-9
TGTGCCAGCAGCCTACCGAATCAGCCCCAGCATTTT
CASSLPNQPQHF
>TRBD2|TRBJ2-3|NA|TRBV19
TGTGCCAGTAGTAGGCAGGGCGGGGGGTCCACAGATACGCAGTATTTT
CASSRQGGGSTDTQYF
>NA|TRBJ1-1|NA|TRBV25-1
TGTGCCAGCAGTCAGGGGAACACTGAAGCTTTCTTT
CASSQGNTEAFF
>TRBD1|TRBJ2-5|NA|TRBV5-1
TGCGCCAGCAGCTTGGGTCAGGGGGCCGGAGAGACCCAGTACTTC
CASSLGQGAGETQYF
>NA|TRBJ2-3|once|TRBV5-6
TGTGCCAGCAGCTTGTTATTCATCGGGGGAGGAGCAGATACGCAGTATTTT
CASSLLFIGGGADTQYF
>TRBD1|TRBJ1-2|NA|TRBV5-6
TGTGCCAGCAGCCAGGGGGGCGCCGGATCAAACTATGGCTACACCTTC
CASSQGGAGSNYGYTF
>TRBD1|TRBJ2-2|NA|TRBV7-9
TGTGCCAGCAGCTCCGGGACAGGGGGATACACCGGGGAGCTGTTTTTT
CASSSGTGGYTGELFF
>NA|TRBJ2-7|NA|TRBV28
TGTGCCAGCGGCAGGTTCACCTACGAGCAGTACTTC
CASGRFTYEQYF